These T cell receptor beta chains were read from a single sample in a study of blood T cell repertoires in COVID-19. Assay: immunoSEQ multiplex PCR; the TCRdb copy retains only in-frame clones and omits some. The sample shows roughly 430,000 clones, roughly 87% of them seen only once. The sample comprised PBMCs or T cells enriched from blood (not recorded which). All receptors come from a woman aged 40 to 49 with acute COVID-19. The CDR3 runs from the conserved cysteine through the conserved F or W. A D gene is named only where the DNA matches it firmly.

TRBJ2-7	TRBV2	-	TGTGCCAGCAGAGACTCCGGGACTGGAGGGCAGTACTTC	CASRDSGTGGQYF
TRBJ2-1	TRBV29-1	-	TGCAGCGTTGCAAAGACTAGGGATTACAATGAGCAGTTCTTC	CSVAKTRDYNEQFF
TRBJ2-5	TRBV3-1/TRBV3-2	TRBD2	TGTGCCAGCAGCCAAGCGGCTAGCGGGGGCCAAGAGACCCAGTACTTC	CASSQAASGGQETQYF
TRBJ2-3	TRBV5-1	-	TGCGCCAGCAGCTTGGGTACCACCTCTACCAACACAGATACGCAGTATTTT	CASSLGTTSTNTDTQYF
TRBJ1-1	TRBV30	-	TGTGCCTGGAGCCCGGGGGGGCTCACTGAAGCTTTCTTT	CAWSPGGLTEAFF
TRBJ1-4	TRBV7-9	TRBD1	TGTGCCAGCAGCGAGGGACAGGACAATGAAAAACTGTTTTTT	CASSEGQDNEKLFF
TRBJ2-3	TRBV7-9	TRBD1	TGTGCCAGCAGCCTTTCCAGGGGGCCTTGGACAGATACGCAGTATTTT	CASSLSRGPWTDTQYF
TRBJ2-6	TRBV7-9	-	TGTGCCAGCAGGGGGGCGTATACCGGATTAAGTGACCTGACTTTC	CASRGAYTGLSDLTF
TRBJ1-5	TRBV5-1	-	TGCGCCAGCAGCTTGGACCTGGGCAGCAATCAGCCCCAGCATTTT	CASSLDLGSNQPQHF
TRBJ1-4	TRBV10-3	-	TGTGCCATCAGTGAATCGGGGAATGAAAAACTGTTTTTT	CAISESGNEKLFF
TRBJ1-1	TRBV30	-	TGTGCCTGGAGTGGGCAGGGGTACGCTGAAGCTTTCTTT	CAWSGQGYAEAFF
TRBJ1-1	TRBV19	-	TGTGCCAGTAGTACGTCCTACGGTGGTGAAGCTTTCTTT	CASSTSYGGEAFF
TRBJ1-1	TRBV6-5	-	TGTGCCAGCAGTCAACAGGTCTCATTTCTTTCTGAAGCTTTCTTT	CASSQQVSFLSEAFF
TRBJ1-3	TRBV29-1	-	TGCAGCGTTCAGTCTGGAAACACCATATATTTT	CSVQSGNTIYF
TRBJ1-3	TRBV30	TRBD1	TGTGCCTGGAGCGGGGGACAGGGACTCTACACCATATATTTT	CAWSGGQGLYTIYF
TRBJ2-1	TRBV6-2/TRBV6-3	TRBD2	TGTGCCAGCAGTTACTCGTCTAGCGGGGGGTTCGAGCAGTTCTTC	CASSYSSSGGFEQFF
TRBJ1-1	TRBV5-1	-	TGCGCCAGCAGCTTGGGGGCGGGCACTGAAGCTTTCTTT	CASSLGAGTEAFF
TRBJ1-1	TRBV5-4	TRBD1	TGTGCCAGCATCGGGGGACAGATGACTGAAGCTTTCTTT	CASIGGQMTEAFF
TRBJ1-3	TRBV6-5	-	TGTGCCAGCGAGCGCAGGGGCCTCTCTGGAAACACCATATATTTT	CASERRGLSGNTIYF
TRBJ1-5	TRBV19	-	TGTGCCAGTAGTATACGACAGTATAGCAATCAGCCCCAGCATTTT	CASSIRQYSNQPQHF
TRBJ2-2	TRBV19	TRBD1	TGTGCCAGTAGTAATCGGACAGGGGTCACCGGGGAGCTGTTTTTT	CASSNRTGVTGELFF
TRBJ2-7	TRBV30	TRBD2	TGTGCCTGGAGTGTACGTTACGGGCGGGGGTCCCTCTACGAGCAGTACTTC	CAWSVRYGRGSLYEQYF
TRBJ1-3	TRBV18	-	TGTGCCAGCTCACCCCAGCAGGACTTGTCTGGAAACACCATATATTTT	CASSPQQDLSGNTIYF
TRBJ2-6	TRBV29-1	-	TGCAGCGTCCTACTCATAAACTCTGGGGCCAACGTCCTGACTTTC	CSVLLINSGANVLTF